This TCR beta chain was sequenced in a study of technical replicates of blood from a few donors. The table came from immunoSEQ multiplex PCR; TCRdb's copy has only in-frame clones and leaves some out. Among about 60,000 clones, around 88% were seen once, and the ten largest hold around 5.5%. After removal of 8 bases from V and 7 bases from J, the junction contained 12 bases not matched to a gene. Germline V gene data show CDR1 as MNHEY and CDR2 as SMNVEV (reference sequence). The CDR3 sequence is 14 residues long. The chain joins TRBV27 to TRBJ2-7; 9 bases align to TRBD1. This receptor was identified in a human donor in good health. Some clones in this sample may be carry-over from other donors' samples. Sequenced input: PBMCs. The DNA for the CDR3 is TGTGCCAGCCAGACCCGGGACAGGGCCGGAGAGCAGTACTTC. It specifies CASQTRDRAGEQYF.